A single sample is the source of the 31 T cell receptor beta chains below, sequenced in a study of cytomegalovirus exposure and HLA in healthy donors. Both 60 Vbeta primers and 13 Jbeta primers went into the PCR. This table comes from immunoSEQ multiplex PCR, and its TCRdb copy is limited to in-frame clones, with some not included. The data contain roughly 99,000 clones, approximately 79% of them singletons. Input material: PBMCs. Receptors originate from a man aged 18 to 29 in good health and CMV-seronegative.

This clone was seen only a few times. The V gene is TRBV18, the J gene TRBJ2-7; no reliable D call. Trimming removed 3 bases from V and 0 bases from J, with 24 bases in between. The germline V gene encodes CDR1 KGHSH and CDR2 LQKENI. There are 19 residues in the CDR3. The DNA of the CDR3 is TGTGCCAGCTCACCGGATGAAGTAGGAGCGAGGCCCCACTCCTACGAGCAGTACTTC. Translated, it gives CASSPDEVGARPHSYEQYF.

This clone has only one observation. V gene TRBV9 combines with J gene TRBJ1-5; possibly TRBD1 for D (6 bases). From germline, CDR1 is SGDLS and CDR2 YYNGEE. V was pared by 4 bases and J by 5 bases, with 16 bases between. The CDR3 extends over 15 amino acids. As DNA, the CDR3 is TGTGCCAGCAGCCCAGGAACAGGGTACGATCAGCCCCAGCATTTT. It is translated as CASSPGTGYDQPQHF. Full variable domain (remainder filled in from reference TRBV9 and TRBJ1-5): DSGVTQTPKHLITATGQRVTLRCSPRSGDLSVYWYQQSLDQGLQFLIQYYNGEERAKGNILERFSAQQFPDLHSELNLSSLELGDSALYFCASSPGTGYDQPQHFGDGTRLSIL.

This clone was counted a few times. The chain joins TRBV6-4 to TRBJ1-3; D is perhaps TRBD1 (5 bases). This CDR3 region has 16 residues. Looked up from germline, CDR1 is MRHNA and CDR2 is SNTAGT. The V gene lost 4 bases and the J gene lost 2 bases, with 15 bases spanning the gap. CDR3 protein: CASSADIDRAGNTIYF. For the CDR3, the DNA is TGTGCCAGCAGTGCCGACATAGACAGAGCTGGAAACACCATATATTTT.

This clone was detected only a few times. The genes are TRBV6-6 and TRBJ1-2; 8 bases agree with TRBD1. CDR3 size: 13 residues. J lost 8 bases, V lost 3 bases, and 5 bases had no gene match. Germline V lookup: CDR1 MNHNY, CDR2 SVGAGI (reference sequence). CDR3 coding DNA: TGTGCCAGCAGTTATCAGGGGGCGGCGGGCTACACCTTC. As protein: CASSYQGAAGYTF.

Worth noting for this clone: This may come from a read error, since a much larger clone is one base off. This chain connects TRBV9 to TRBJ1-6; D possibly corresponds to TRBD1 (5 bases). Germline lookup yields CDR1 SGDLS and CDR2 YYNGEE. The CDR3 loop spans 12 amino acids. The germline V and J ends were trimmed by 3 bases and 7 bases, with 5 bases remaining between them. The CDR3 reads CASSEGNSPLHF. The DNA for the CDR3 is TGTGCCAGCAGCGAGGGGAATTCACCCCTCCACTTT.

This chain links TRBV10-3 with TRBJ2-7; D may be TRBD1 (9 bases). The CDR3 length is 13 residues. Germline assignment: CDR1 ENHRY and CDR2 SYGVKD. Trimming removed 10 bases from V and 3 bases from J, with 16 bases in between. DNA of the CDR3: TGTGCCACCGGGGGGGACAGGGTCTACGAGCAGTACTTC. Translation: CATGGDRVYEQYF.

The chain recombines TRBV19 with TRBJ1-5; TRBD1 agrees at 11 bases. V shed 8 bases and J 0 bases; nucleotides not matched to a gene: 6. CDR1 is LNHDA, CDR2 SQIVND, per germline (reference sequence). The CDR3 runs to 16 residues. The CDR3 DNA reads TGTGCCAGTGGGGACAGGGGGGGGTTTAGCAATCAGCCCCAGCATTTT. Translating gives CASGDRGGFSNQPQHF.

This clone has more than one count but fewer than ten. This sequence joins TRBV5-1 and TRBJ1-6, with 7 bases aligning to TRBD1. The germline V gene encodes CDR1 SGHRS and CDR2 YFSETQ. CDR3 size: 16 residues. V was pared by 4 bases and J by 0 bases, with 4 bases of the junction left unmatched. CDR3 protein: CASSLQGSSYNSPLHF. For the CDR3, the DNA is TGCGCCAGCAGCCTACAGGGGAGCTCCTATAATTCACCCCTCCACTTT.

Concerning this clone itself: Other nucleotide sequences from this sample produce the same CDR3. This chain joins TRBV6-4 and TRBJ2-3; the match to TRBD2 covers 10 bases. V lost 2 bases and J lost 3; bases outside the gene matches: 2. This CDR3 is 15 amino acids long. The germline CDR1 and CDR2 sequences are MRHNA and SNTAGT. CDR3 in amino acids: CASSDSGGATDTQYF. CDR3 bases: TGTGCCAGCAGTGACAGCGGGGGGGCAACAGATACGCAGTATTTT.

V usage is TRBV19 and J usage is TRBJ2-5; possible D gene TRBD2, 6 bases. Between the trimmed V and J ends, which lost 1 base and 0 bases, there was a span of 12 bases. The CDR3 length is 16 residues. Per the germline V gene, CDR1 is LNHDA and CDR2 is SQIVND (reference sequence). CDR3 amino acids: CASSIGFRGYQETQYF. The DNA for the CDR3 is TGTGCCAGTAGTATAGGCTTTCGGGGGTACCAAGAGACCCAGTACTTC.

In this sample, this clone turned up a few times. The V and J genes are TRBV5-4 and TRBJ1-2; TRBD1 agrees at 7 bases. Germline V lookup: CDR1 SGHNT, CDR2 YYREEE (reference sequence). The J segment lost 8 bases and the V segment lost 1 base, leaving 5 bases of the junction unmatched. The CDR3 length is 13 residues. The CDR3 protein is CASSLKGARGYTF. CDR3 coding DNA: TGTGCCAGCAGCTTGAAGGGGGCGCGAGGCTACACCTTC. The variable domain in full, completed from reference TRBV5-4 and TRBJ1-2, reads ETGVTQSPTHLIKTRGQQVTLRCSSQSGHNTVSWYQQALGQGPQFIFQYYREEENGRGNFPPRFSGLQFPNYSSELNVNALELDDSALYLCASSLKGARGYTFGSGTRLTVV.

The chain links TRBV19 to TRBJ2-5; 13 positions match TRBD2. The CDR3 is made up of 16 amino acids. Per germline, CDR1 LNHDA and CDR2 SQIVND (reference sequence). V shed 3 bases and J 3 bases; nucleotides not matched to a gene: 4. Written as DNA, the CDR3 is TGTGCCAGTAGTATCCTGGGACTAGCGGGGAAAGAGACCCAGTACTTC. Amino acid sequence: CASSILGLAGKETQYF.

V usage is TRBV6-1 and J usage is TRBJ1-6; 8 bases are shared with TRBD1. The CDR3 sequence is 14 residues long. Germline values: CDR1 MNHNS, CDR2 SASEGT. J was trimmed by 9 bases and V by 2 bases; bases with no gene match: 3. This CDR3 is CASSENRGVSPLHF. In nucleotides, the CDR3 is TGTGCCAGCAGTGAAAACAGGGGGGTTTCACCCCTCCACTTT.

This chain connects TRBV9 to TRBJ1-1; no clear D. Trimming removed 2 bases from V and 3 bases from J, with 11 bases in between. CDR1 SGDLS and CDR2 YYNGEE come from the germline V gene. This CDR3 region has 14 residues. This CDR3 is CASSVSPRDTEAFF. CDR3 nucleotides: TGTGCCAGCAGCGTGAGCCCGAGGGACACTGAAGCTTTCTTT.

The J gene is TRBJ2-6, the V gene TRBV28; perhaps TRBD2 as D (5 bases). V dropped 7 bases and J dropped 0 bases, with 10 bases sitting between them. Germline-derived CDR1 and CDR2 are MDHEN and SYDVKM. The CDR3 consists of 15 residues. The DNA of the CDR3 is TGTGCCAGCACGTCCGCGGGCTCTGGGGCCAACGTCCTGACTTTC. As protein: CASTSAGSGANVLTF. Full variable domain (outside the CDR3, taken from reference TRBV28 and TRBJ2-6): DVKVTQSSRYLVKRTGEKVFLECVQDMDHENMFWYRQDPGLGLRLIYFSYDVKMKEKGDIPEGYSVSREKKERFSLILESASTNQTSMYLCASTSAGSGANVLTFGAGSRLTVL.

The table lists this clone with a few counts. The chain combines TRBV5-4 with TRBJ2-1, with D maybe TRBD1 (6 bases). Looked up from germline, CDR1 is SGHNT and CDR2 is YYREEE (reference sequence). Trimming took 3 bases from V and 7 from J, leaving 14 bases between them. This CDR3 has 14 amino acids. The CDR3 nucleotides read TGTGCCAGCAGCTCCCGGACAGACGGGAATGAGCAGTTCTTC. It is translated as CASSSRTDGNEQFF.

The chain is built from TRBV25-1 and TRBJ1-1; TRBD1 might be the D (5 bases). The germline V gene has CDR1 MGHDK and CDR2 SYGVNS. The CDR3 runs to 16 residues. The V gene lost 6 bases and the J gene lost 11 bases, with 28 bases spanning the gap. CDR3 coding DNA: TGTGCCAGCAGAAAAAGCGGGGACCCCCCTCTGGAAGTGGCTTTCTTT. This gives the protein CASRKSGDPPLEVAFF. Drawing the rest from reference TRBV25-1 and TRBJ1-1, the complete variable domain is EADIYQTPRYLVIGTGKKITLECSQTMGHDKMYWYQQDPGMELHLIHYSYGVNSTEKGDLSSESTVSRIRTEHFPLTLESARPSHTSQYLCASRKSGDPPLEVAFFGQGTRLTVV.

The chain joins TRBV29-1 to TRBJ1-3, with a possible D match to TRBD1 (5 bases). CDR1 is SQVTM, CDR2 ANQGSEA, per germline. The CDR3 loop spans 14 amino acids. The V end lost 3 bases, the J end lost 1 base, and 10 bases lay between the germline ends. The CDR3 region has the DNA TGCAGCGTTGACGGGGGGGGATCTGGAAACACCATATATTTT. It codes for CSVDGGGSGNTIYF.

This clone was seen only a few times. The rearrangement links TRBV28 to TRBJ1-5, with D perhaps TRBD1 (6 bases). Looked up from germline, CDR1 is MDHEN and CDR2 is SYDVKM. The ends were cut back, 6 bases at V and 4 bases at J, with 13 bases in the middle. The CDR3 runs to 14 residues. Here the CDR3 DNA reads TGTGCCAGCAGGGTAGGACAGAAAAATCAGCCCCAGCATTTT. Protein: CASRVGQKNQPQHF.

This clone was counted only a few times. V gene TRBV7-6 combines with J gene TRBJ1-5; the D gene is possibly TRBD1 (6 bases). The CDR3 totals 16 residues. Trimming took off 1 base at V and 6 bases at J, with 16 bases between the two ends. In germline, CDR1 is SGHVS, CDR2 FNYEAQ. The CDR3 DNA reads TGTGCCAGCAGCTTAGGCGGCAGGGGATCCGGTCAGCCCCAGCATTTT. Its translation: CASSLGGRGSGQPQHF.

There are a few counts of this clone. The chain joins TRBV10-3 to TRBJ1-2; weak D call: TRBD1 (5 bases). V lost 10 bases and J lost 8, with 17 bases in between. CDR3 length equals 12 residues. Germline V gene sequence: CDR1 ENHRY, CDR2 SYGVKD. Here the CDR3 reads CATLSGVFGYTF. The CDR3 DNA reads as TGTGCCACCTTGTCGGGGGTATTCGGCTACACCTTC.

V is TRBV6-4 and J is TRBJ2-1; TRBD1 aligns across 9 bases. The germline CDR1 and CDR2 sequences are MRHNA and SNTAGT. CDR3 size: 16 residues. J gave up 3 bases and V 3 bases, and 6 bases lay outside the gene matches. Written as DNA, the CDR3 is TGTGCCAGCAGTGAGAGTGGGGGACAGGGCTACAATGAGCAGTTCTTC. Its translation: CASSESGGQGYNEQFF.

The chain recombines TRBV11-1 with TRBJ2-1; tentatively, D is TRBD2 (5 bases). V lost 0 bases, J lost 0 bases, and 6 bases lay in between. Germline CDR1 SGHAT, CDR2 FQDESV (reference sequence). The CDR3 consists of 15 residues. For the CDR3, the DNA is TGTGCCAGCAGCTTAGCGGGGAGCTCCTACAATGAGCAGTTCTTC. Translating it yields CASSLAGSSYNEQFF.

The chain is built from TRBV7-2 and TRBJ1-5, with no clear D. CDR1 is SGHTA and CDR2 is FQGNSA in the germline V gene. The CDR3 loop spans 14 amino acids. Trimming stripped 5 bases from V and 2 bases from J, with 10 bases between. CDR3 protein: CASSREYGNQPQHF. In nucleotides, the CDR3 is TGTGCCAGCAGCCGCGAATATGGCAATCAGCCCCAGCATTTT.

The V call is TRBV2, the J call TRBJ2-1, with D unclear. This CDR3 region has 11 residues. Germline CDR1 reads SNHLY; CDR2 reads FYNNEI. V dropped 6 bases and J dropped 10 bases, with 10 bases sitting between them. This chain's CDR3 is CASRVSREQFF. CDR3 DNA sequence: TGTGCCAGCAGAGTAAGCCGCGAGCAGTTCTTC.

This clone came up once. V and J are TRBV4-3 and TRBJ2-6; D perhaps matches TRBD1 (5 bases). The V gene lost 3 bases and the J gene lost 1 base, with 10 bases spanning the gap. Germline V gene lookup returns CDR1 LGHNA and CDR2 YSLEER. This CDR3 is built from 16 residues. The DNA of the CDR3 is TGCGCCAGCAGCCACGTCCAGGGTTCTGGGGCCAACGTCCTGACTTTC. It encodes CASSHVQGSGANVLTF.

This chain links TRBV5-1 with TRBJ1-5, with D unclear. CDR1 and CDR2 (germline): SGHRS, YFSETQ. Deletions cut 1 base from V and 0 bases from J, with 8 bases between. This CDR3 is built from 15 residues. CDR3 amino acids: CASSLRGNSNQPQHF. As DNA, the CDR3 is TGCGCCAGCAGCTTGCGCGGGAATAGCAATCAGCCCCAGCATTTT.

The chain carries TRBV14 and TRBJ1-1, with 10 bases lining up with TRBD1. The CDR3 runs 16 residues. The V segment lost 4 bases and the J segment 3 bases; nucleotides outside the gene matches: 8. Germline V CDR1 and CDR2: SGHDN, FVKESK. CDR3: CASSPLDRGLYTEAFF. The DNA for the CDR3 is TGTGCCAGCAGCCCACTAGACAGGGGGCTGTACACTGAAGCTTTCTTT. The full variable domain, rest sourced from reference TRBV14 and TRBJ1-1, is EAGVTQFPSHSVIEKGQTVTLRCDPISGHDNLYWYRRVMGKEIKFLLHFVKESKQDESGMPNNRFLAERTGGTYSTLKVQPAELEDSGVYFCASSPLDRGLYTEAFFGQGTRLTVV.

The chain combines TRBV6-1 with TRBJ1-1, with 7 bases lining up with TRBD1. CDR3 length equals 14 residues. Per the germline V gene, CDR1 is MNHNS and CDR2 is SASEGT. The V segment lost 4 bases and the J segment 5 bases; nucleotides outside the gene matches: 7. The CDR3: CASSVEGAVTEAFF. The CDR3 coding sequence is TGTGCCAGCAGTGTGGAGGGGGCGGTTACTGAAGCTTTCTTT.

The CDR3: CASSYSGGGYNEQFF. The CDR3 nucleotides read TGCGCCAGCAGCTATAGCGGGGGGGGGTACAATGAGCAGTTCTTC. The genes are TRBV5-1 and TRBJ2-1, with TRBD2 matching 11 bases. The V and J ends lost 3 bases and 4 bases, in that order; junction bases with no gene match: 3. This CDR3 region has 15 residues. Germline CDR1 is SGHRS and CDR2 is YFSETQ.

This chain joins TRBV19 and TRBJ1-2, with D unclear. Germline loops: CDR1 LNHDA, CDR2 SQIVND (reference sequence). This CDR3 is 14 amino acids long. V lost 7 bases to trimming and J lost 4 bases, with 16 bases between them. This chain's CDR3 is CASNGGRDGYGYTF. The CDR3 bases are TGTGCCAGTAATGGAGGGCGCGACGGCTATGGCTACACCTTC. Using reference TRBV19 and TRBJ1-2 for the parts outside the CDR3, the full variable domain is DGGITQSPKYLFRKEGQNVTLSCEQNLNHDAMYWYRQDPGQGLRLIYYSQIVNDFQKGDIAEGYSVSREKKESFPLTVTSAQKNPTAFYLCASNGGRDGYGYTFGSGTRLTVV.